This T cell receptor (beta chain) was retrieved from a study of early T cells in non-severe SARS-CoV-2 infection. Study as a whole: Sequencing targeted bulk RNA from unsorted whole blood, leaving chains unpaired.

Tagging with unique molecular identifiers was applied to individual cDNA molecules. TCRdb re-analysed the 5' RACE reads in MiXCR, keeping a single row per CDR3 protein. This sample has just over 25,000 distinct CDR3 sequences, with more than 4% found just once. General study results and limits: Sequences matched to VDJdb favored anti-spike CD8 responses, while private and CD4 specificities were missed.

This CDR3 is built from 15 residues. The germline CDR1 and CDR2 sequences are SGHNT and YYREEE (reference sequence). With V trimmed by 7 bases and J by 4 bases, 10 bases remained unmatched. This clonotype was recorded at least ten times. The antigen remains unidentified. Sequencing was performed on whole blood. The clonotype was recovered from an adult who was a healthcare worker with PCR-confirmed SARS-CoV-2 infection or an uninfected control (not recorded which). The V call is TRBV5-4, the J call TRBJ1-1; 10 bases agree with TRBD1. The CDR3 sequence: CASGSEDRGGTEAFF. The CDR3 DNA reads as TGTGCCAGCGGTTCTGAGGACAGGGGGGGCACTGAAGCTTTCTTT.